A single sample is the source of the 7 T cell receptor beta chains below, sequenced in a study of blood T cell repertoires in COVID-19. The assay was immunoSEQ multiplex PCR, and TCRdb's table has in-frame clones only and misses some. The table lists fewer than 200,000 clones, about 81% of them singletons, with over 7.5% in the top ten. The sequencing sample was made of peripheral blood. These receptors were taken from a woman in her 70s with acute or convalescent COVID-19.

The V and J genes are TRBV10-3 and TRBJ1-2; the match to TRBD1 covers 9 bases. V gave up 4 bases and J gave up 6 bases; unmatched junction bases: 3. Germline V CDR1 and CDR2: ENHRY, SYGVKD. The CDR3 is 13 amino acids. CDR3 nucleotides: TGTGCCATCAGTGGGGGACAGGGTCATGGCTACACCTTC. This translates into CAISGGQGHGYTF.

The chain employs TRBV2 and TRBJ1-1; 9 bases fit TRBD1. The CDR3 is 15 residues long. V shed 2 bases and J 2 bases; nucleotides not matched to a gene: 3. Germline assignment: CDR1 SNHLY and CDR2 FYNNEI. CDR3 coding DNA: TGTGCCAGCAGTGAAATGGGACAGGGTAACACTGAAGCTTTCTTT. Encoded protein: CASSEMGQGNTEAFF. Together with reference TRBV2 and TRBJ1-1, the CDR3 gives the full variable domain: EPEVTQTPSHQVTQMGQEVILRCVPISNHLYFYWYRQILGQKVEFLVSFYNNEISEKSEIFDDQFSVERPDGSNFTLKIRSTKLEDSAMYFCASSEMGQGNTEAFFGQGTRLTVV.

This chain uses TRBV5-1 with TRBJ2-7, with D tentatively TRBD2 (6 bases). V was clipped by 1 base and J by 1 base, with 12 bases between them. Germline CDR1 reads SGHRS; CDR2 reads YFSETQ. The CDR3 is 15 residues long. The CDR3: CASSLTGTGSYEQYF. The CDR3 DNA reads TGCGCCAGCAGCTTGACTGGGACTGGATCCTACGAGCAGTACTTC.

The rearrangement joins TRBV28 to TRBJ2-7; TRBD1 agrees at 8 bases. The length of the CDR3 is 14 residues. V lost 3 bases and J lost 2; bases outside the gene matches: 3. CDR1 MDHEN and CDR2 SYDVKM come from the germline V gene. This CDR3 is CASSLTGVTYEQYF. DNA of the CDR3: TGTGCCAGCAGTTTGACAGGGGTTACCTACGAGCAGTACTTC. Complete variable domain (other parts from reference TRBV28 and TRBJ2-7): DVKVTQSSRYLVKRTGEKVFLECVQDMDHENMFWYRQDPGLGLRLIYFSYDVKMKEKGDIPEGYSVSREKKERFSLILESASTNQTSMYLCASSLTGVTYEQYFGPGTRLTVT.

V and J are TRBV6-6 and TRBJ2-5; perhaps TRBD1 as D (7 bases). Between the trimmed V and J ends, which lost 0 bases and 5 bases, there was a span of 13 bases. The germline CDR1 and CDR2 sequences are MNHNY and SVGAGI (reference sequence). This CDR3 comprises 15 residues. The CDR3 nucleotides read TGTGCCAGCAGTTACTCAGGCAGGGGGGTGGAGACCCAGTACTTC. Protein sequence: CASSYSGRGVETQYF.

In DNA, the CDR3 is TGCGCCAGCAGCCAAGATCCGGGGCAGGGGGCGGCTTACGAGCAGTACTTC. Translating it yields CASSQDPGQGAAYEQYF. The chain combines TRBV4-3 with TRBJ2-7, with 8 bases that match TRBD1. Germline CDR1 reads LGHNA; CDR2 reads YSLEER. Trimming removed 0 bases from V and 4 bases from J; junction bases left unmatched: 11. The CDR3 is 17 residues long.

The V gene is TRBV5-1, the J gene TRBJ2-7, with 9 bases identical to TRBD1. Trimming at V came to 4 bases and at J to 7 bases, leaving 9 bases not matched to a gene. The CDR3 runs to 14 residues. The germline V gene encodes CDR1 SGHRS and CDR2 YFSETQ. CDR3 sequence reads: CASSPRQGGGEQYF. In DNA, the CDR3 is TGCGCCAGCAGCCCGCGACAGGGGGGTGGGGAGCAGTACTTC.